This TCR beta chain stems from a study of cytomegalovirus exposure and HLA in healthy donors. Amplification used 60 Vbeta primers and 13 Jbeta primers. Data came from immunoSEQ multiplex PCR; TCRdb stores just in-frame clones and leaves some out. The sample contains 110,000 or so clones, approximately 70% of which appear only once. To note about this clone: Its antigen remains unidentified.

Study results and caveats: It was in a later analysis that TCR association rates were seen to vary by HLA locus, highest for DRB1 and lowest for HLA-C. Three CMV-associated chains were confirmed in vitro to be specific for CMV antigens.

CDR3 size: 14 residues. V was clipped by 5 bases and J by 6 bases; unmatched bases: 5. The V gene's germline CDR1 is SGHNT and CDR2 YENEEA. The chain combines TRBV11-3 with TRBJ2-2, with TRBD2 identical over 8 bases. The TCR was taken from a man aged 40-50 years in good health and CMV-seronegative. Sequencing was done on a sample of PBMCs. The CDR3, as DNA: TGTGCCAGCAGCGTGGACGGGAGGGCCGGGGAGCTGTTTTTT. Amino acids: CASSVDGRAGELFF.